Listed below are T cell receptor beta chains from one sample, sequenced in a study of cytomegalovirus exposure and HLA in healthy donors. Here immunoSEQ multiplex PCR was the method, and the copy in TCRdb shows in-frame clones only, minus some. The table includes 150,000 to 200,000 clones, around four fifths detected once. Sequencing was performed on PBMCs. These receptors all stem from a man aged 30 to 39 in good health and CMV-seronegative. Both conserved end residues are trimmed from each CDR3. A D gene is named only where the DNA matches it firmly.

cdr3_aa: ASSLETGENTEAF
j_call: TRBJ1-1
v_call: TRBV11-2
d_call: TRBD1

cdr3_aa: ASSWDRKNTGELF
j_call: TRBJ2-2
v_call: TRBV5-6
d_call: TRBD1

cdr3_aa: ATSRGGGRGGPDTQY
j_call: TRBJ2-3
v_call: TRBV15
d_call: TRBD2

cdr3_aa: ASSPSSGSSYEQY
j_call: TRBJ2-7
v_call: TRBV7-3
d_call: .

cdr3_aa: ASGLAGVSGELF
j_call: TRBJ2-2
v_call: TRBV19
d_call: TRBD2

cdr3_aa: ASSYLQGERYT
j_call: TRBJ1-2
v_call: TRBV7-2
d_call: TRBD1

cdr3_aa: ASSNRVGGLRTEAF
j_call: TRBJ1-1
v_call: TRBV7-6
d_call: .

cdr3_aa: AWSRVSEQY
j_call: TRBJ2-7
v_call: TRBV30
d_call: .

cdr3_aa: ASSLPSSYEQY
j_call: TRBJ2-7
v_call: TRBV5-1
d_call: .

cdr3_aa: ASSEANRGYGYT
j_call: TRBJ1-2
v_call: TRBV2
d_call: TRBD1

cdr3_aa: AWSAILNQPQH
j_call: TRBJ1-5
v_call: TRBV30
d_call: .

cdr3_aa: ASSLGILSSYEQY
j_call: TRBJ2-7
v_call: TRBV11-2
d_call: .

cdr3_aa: ASSQIGGLSGNTIY
j_call: TRBJ1-3
v_call: TRBV4-3
d_call: .

cdr3_aa: ASSVGTGGSYEQY
j_call: TRBJ2-7
v_call: TRBV28
d_call: TRBD1

cdr3_aa: ASSQGQFQETQY
j_call: TRBJ2-5
v_call: TRBV4-1
d_call: .

cdr3_aa: ASSLRQGGSTEAF
j_call: TRBJ1-1
v_call: TRBV5-1
d_call: TRBD1

cdr3_aa: ASSPPMGGVGTEAF
j_call: TRBJ1-1
v_call: TRBV18
d_call: .

cdr3_aa: ASSSRLAGDSYEQY
j_call: TRBJ2-7
v_call: TRBV9
d_call: TRBD2

cdr3_aa: ASSLASPTYNEQF
j_call: TRBJ2-1
v_call: TRBV9
d_call: .

cdr3_aa: ASSLLAERSLDEQY
j_call: TRBJ2-7
v_call: TRBV7-2
d_call: .

cdr3_aa: ASSVVGEGGNEQY
j_call: TRBJ2-7
v_call: TRBV9
d_call: TRBD2

cdr3_aa: AWAGGAQETQY
j_call: TRBJ2-5
v_call: TRBV30
d_call: .

cdr3_aa: ATSRRQGRGAF
j_call: TRBJ1-1
v_call: TRBV15
d_call: TRBD1

cdr3_aa: ASSATSGRTYEQY
j_call: TRBJ2-7
v_call: TRBV19
d_call: TRBD2

cdr3_aa: ASILAGYNEQF
j_call: TRBJ2-1
v_call: TRBV19
d_call: TRBD2

cdr3_aa: ASRVGVANTGELF
j_call: TRBJ2-2
v_call: TRBV28
d_call: .

cdr3_aa: ASSLAGTGVRYNEQF
j_call: TRBJ2-1
v_call: TRBV7-2
d_call: TRBD1

cdr3_aa: ASSPVAAGGDNEQF
j_call: TRBJ2-1
v_call: TRBV4-3
d_call: TRBD2

cdr3_aa: ASSQDIWGQPYGYT
j_call: TRBJ1-2
v_call: TRBV4-1
d_call: TRBD1

cdr3_aa: ASSIGQGSMAETQY
j_call: TRBJ2-5
v_call: TRBV5-1
d_call: TRBD1

cdr3_aa: ASSLVGASSGANVLT
j_call: TRBJ2-6
v_call: TRBV5-5
d_call: .

cdr3_aa: ASSLRGGPLNYGYT
j_call: TRBJ1-2
v_call: TRBV5-6
d_call: .

cdr3_aa: ASSQERWAGGITYNEQF
j_call: TRBJ2-1
v_call: TRBV4-1
d_call: TRBD2

cdr3_aa: ASSIVSSGENEQF
j_call: TRBJ2-1
v_call: TRBV19
d_call: TRBD2

cdr3_aa: ASGLIPGQENSPLH
j_call: TRBJ1-6
v_call: TRBV5-1
d_call: TRBD1

cdr3_aa: ASSPGDSPLNTEAF
j_call: TRBJ1-1
v_call: TRBV5-1
d_call: TRBD1

cdr3_aa: ASSLDWLRVSSSYEQY
j_call: TRBJ2-7
v_call: TRBV11-2
d_call: .

cdr3_aa: ASSPETGTGYEQY
j_call: TRBJ2-7
v_call: TRBV7-9
d_call: TRBD1

cdr3_aa: SVEEAGGSPLH
j_call: TRBJ1-6
v_call: TRBV29-1
d_call: .

cdr3_aa: ASSQDTGGRAGANVLT
j_call: TRBJ2-6
v_call: TRBV4-3
d_call: .

cdr3_aa: ASSVGLAGGIRETQY
j_call: TRBJ2-5
v_call: TRBV9
d_call: TRBD2

cdr3_aa: ASSSPLDRGEYNEQF
j_call: TRBJ2-1
v_call: TRBV7-8
d_call: TRBD1

cdr3_aa: ASSPAGQGYEQY
j_call: TRBJ2-7
v_call: TRBV28
d_call: TRBD1

cdr3_aa: ASSPLDRGDQY
j_call: TRBJ2-7
v_call: TRBV28
d_call: TRBD1

cdr3_aa: AISAQDREYEQY
j_call: TRBJ2-7
v_call: TRBV10-3
d_call: TRBD1

cdr3_aa: ASSVGGPGAGELF
j_call: TRBJ2-2
v_call: TRBV9
d_call: .

cdr3_aa: ASSRRGRADTQY
j_call: TRBJ2-3
v_call: TRBV6-5
d_call: TRBD1

cdr3_aa: ALGQGKTQY
j_call: TRBJ2-5
v_call: TRBV30
d_call: .